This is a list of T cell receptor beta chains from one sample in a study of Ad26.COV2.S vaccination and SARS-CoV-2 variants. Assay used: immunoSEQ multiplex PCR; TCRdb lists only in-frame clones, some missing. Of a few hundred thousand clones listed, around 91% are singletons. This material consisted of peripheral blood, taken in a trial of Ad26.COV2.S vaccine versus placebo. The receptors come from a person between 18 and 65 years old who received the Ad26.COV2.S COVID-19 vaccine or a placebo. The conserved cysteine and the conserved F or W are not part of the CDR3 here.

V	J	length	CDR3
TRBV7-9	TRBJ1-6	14	ASSLAMRGYNSPLH
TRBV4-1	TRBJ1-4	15	ASSQYSGISTNEKLF
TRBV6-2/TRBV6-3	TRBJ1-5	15	ASSSRTDRGSNQPQH
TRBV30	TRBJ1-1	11	AWSTGEGTEAF
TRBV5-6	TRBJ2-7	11	ATYPRDSYEQY
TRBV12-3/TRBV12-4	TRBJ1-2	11	ASTLDQIYGYT
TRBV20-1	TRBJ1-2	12	SASGQVERSGYT
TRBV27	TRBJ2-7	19	ASSHTAFGTNLLGGSSEQY
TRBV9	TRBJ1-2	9	ASAGANGYT
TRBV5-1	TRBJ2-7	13	ASSLVAQGANEQY
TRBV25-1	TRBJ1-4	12	ASTPPGGREKLF
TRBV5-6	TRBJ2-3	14	ASSSLGPSGRDTQY
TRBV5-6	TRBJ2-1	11	ASSLNSNNEQF
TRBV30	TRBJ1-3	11	AWSVGSGNTIY
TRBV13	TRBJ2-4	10	ASSQQGLIQY
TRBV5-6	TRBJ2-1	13	ASSRTGASSYEQF
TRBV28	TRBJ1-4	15	ASSLGGRDRGYEKLF
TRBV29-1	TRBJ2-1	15	SVVIRDRTSSYNEQF
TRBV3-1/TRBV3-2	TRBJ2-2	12	ASGGEQNTGELF
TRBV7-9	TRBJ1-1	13	ASSLPGQVSTEAF
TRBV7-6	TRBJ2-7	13	ASSLGQGAPYEQY
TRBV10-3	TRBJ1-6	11	AISGHPNSPLH
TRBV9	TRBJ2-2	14	ASSGPLAENTGELF
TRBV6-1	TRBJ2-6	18	ASSAQGTATYRSGANVLT
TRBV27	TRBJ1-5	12	ASSLSQGRQPQH
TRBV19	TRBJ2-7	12	ASSRTGSSYEQY
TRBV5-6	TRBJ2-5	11	ASTPGPQETQY
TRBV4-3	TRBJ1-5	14	ASSQEGGAGGQPQH
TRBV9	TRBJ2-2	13	ASSNRRGDTGELF
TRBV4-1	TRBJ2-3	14	ASSQEEAGGTDTQY
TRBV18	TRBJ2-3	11	ASSPTYTDTQY
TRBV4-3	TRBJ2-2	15	ASSHIYGTRNTGELF
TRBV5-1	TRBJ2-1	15	ASSLQTGREGYNEQF
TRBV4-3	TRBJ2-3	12	ASSRRQGTDTQY
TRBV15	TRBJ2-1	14	ATSSLSGRVYNEQF
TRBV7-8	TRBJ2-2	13	ASSLAPWERGELF
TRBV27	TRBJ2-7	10	ASRPHKVEQY
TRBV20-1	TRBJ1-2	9	SARAYYGYT